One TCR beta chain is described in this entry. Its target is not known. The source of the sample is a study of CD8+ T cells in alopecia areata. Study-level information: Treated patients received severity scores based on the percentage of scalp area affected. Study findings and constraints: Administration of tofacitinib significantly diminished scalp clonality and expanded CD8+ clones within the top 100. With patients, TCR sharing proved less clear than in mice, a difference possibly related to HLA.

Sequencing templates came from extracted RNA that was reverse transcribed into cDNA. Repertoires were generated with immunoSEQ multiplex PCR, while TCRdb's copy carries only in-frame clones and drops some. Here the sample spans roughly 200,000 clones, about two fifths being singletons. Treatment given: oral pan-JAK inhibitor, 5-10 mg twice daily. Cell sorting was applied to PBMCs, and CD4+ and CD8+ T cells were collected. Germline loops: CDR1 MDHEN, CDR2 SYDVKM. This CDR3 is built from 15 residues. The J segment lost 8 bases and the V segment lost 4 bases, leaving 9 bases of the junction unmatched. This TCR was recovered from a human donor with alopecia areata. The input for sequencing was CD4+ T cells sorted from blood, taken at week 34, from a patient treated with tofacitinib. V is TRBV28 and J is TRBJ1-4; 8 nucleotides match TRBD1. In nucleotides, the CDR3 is TGTGCCAGCAGTTCCTTCGGACAGGGATACGAAAAACTGTTTTTT. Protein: CASSSFGQGYEKLFF.